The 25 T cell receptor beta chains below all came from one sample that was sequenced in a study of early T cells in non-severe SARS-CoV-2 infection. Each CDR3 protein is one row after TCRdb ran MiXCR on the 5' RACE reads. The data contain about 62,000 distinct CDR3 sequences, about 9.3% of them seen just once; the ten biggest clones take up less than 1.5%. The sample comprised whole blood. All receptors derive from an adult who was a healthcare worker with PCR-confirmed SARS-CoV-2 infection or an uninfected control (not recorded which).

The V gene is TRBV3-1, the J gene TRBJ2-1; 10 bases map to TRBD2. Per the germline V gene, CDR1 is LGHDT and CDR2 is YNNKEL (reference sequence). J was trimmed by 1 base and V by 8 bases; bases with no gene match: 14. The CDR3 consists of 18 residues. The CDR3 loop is CASRPLFLAGDSYNEQFF. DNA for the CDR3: TGTGCCAGCCGACCACTATTTCTAGCGGGGGATTCCTACAATGAGCAGTTCTTC.

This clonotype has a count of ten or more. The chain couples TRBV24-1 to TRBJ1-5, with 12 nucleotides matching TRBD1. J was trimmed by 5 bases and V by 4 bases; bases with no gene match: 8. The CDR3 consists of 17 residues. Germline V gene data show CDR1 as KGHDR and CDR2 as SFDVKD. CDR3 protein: CATSDSGTGGSDQPQHF. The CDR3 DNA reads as TGTGCCACCAGTGACTCCGGGACAGGGGGCTCGGATCAGCCCCAGCATTTT.

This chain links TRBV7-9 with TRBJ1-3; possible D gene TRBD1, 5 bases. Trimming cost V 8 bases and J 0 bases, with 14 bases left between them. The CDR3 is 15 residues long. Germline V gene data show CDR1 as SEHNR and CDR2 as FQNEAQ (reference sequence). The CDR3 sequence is CASSPAGISGNTIYF. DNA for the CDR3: TGTGCCAGCTCTCCGGCAGGGATCTCTGGAAACACCATATATTTT.

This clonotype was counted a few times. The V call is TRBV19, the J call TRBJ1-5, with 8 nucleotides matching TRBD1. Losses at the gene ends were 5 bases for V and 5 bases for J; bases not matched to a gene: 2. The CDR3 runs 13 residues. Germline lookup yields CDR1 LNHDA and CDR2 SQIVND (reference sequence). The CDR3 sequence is CASSDRGYQPQHF. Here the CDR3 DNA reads TGTGCCAGTAGTGACAGGGGCTATCAGCCCCAGCATTTT.

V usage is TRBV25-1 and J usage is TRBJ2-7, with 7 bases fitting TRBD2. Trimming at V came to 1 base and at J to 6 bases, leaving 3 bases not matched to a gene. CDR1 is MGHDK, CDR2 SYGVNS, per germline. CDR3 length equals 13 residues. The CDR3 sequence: CASSEFGGSEQYV. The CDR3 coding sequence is TGTGCCAGCAGTGAATTCGGGGGGAGCGAGCAGTACGTC.

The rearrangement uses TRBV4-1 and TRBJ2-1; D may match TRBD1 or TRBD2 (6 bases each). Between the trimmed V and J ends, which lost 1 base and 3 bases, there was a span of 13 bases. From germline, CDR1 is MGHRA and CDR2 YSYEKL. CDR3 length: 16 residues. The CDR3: CASSQGPGGYYNEQFF. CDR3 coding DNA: TGCGCCAGCAGCCAAGGTCCCGGGGGCTACTACAATGAGCAGTTCTTC.

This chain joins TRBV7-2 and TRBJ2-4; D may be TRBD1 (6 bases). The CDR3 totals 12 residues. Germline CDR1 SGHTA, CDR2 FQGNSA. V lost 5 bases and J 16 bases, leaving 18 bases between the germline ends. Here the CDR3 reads CASSPGHPVVYF. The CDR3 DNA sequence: TGTGCCAGCAGCCCGGGACACCCCGTGGTCTACTTC.

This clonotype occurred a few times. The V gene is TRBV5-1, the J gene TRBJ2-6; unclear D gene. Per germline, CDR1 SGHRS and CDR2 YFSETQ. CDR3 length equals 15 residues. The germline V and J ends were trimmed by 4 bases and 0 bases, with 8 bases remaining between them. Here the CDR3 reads CASSRSSSGANVLTF. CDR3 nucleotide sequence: TGCGCCAGCAGCCGTAGTAGCTCTGGGGCCAACGTCCTGACTTTC. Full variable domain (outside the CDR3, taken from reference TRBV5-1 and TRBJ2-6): KAGVTQTPRYLIKTRGQQVTLSCSPISGHRSVSWYQQTPGQGLQFLFEYFSETQRNKGNFPGRFSGRQFSNSRSEMNVSTLELGDSALYLCASSRSSSGANVLTFGAGSRLTVL.

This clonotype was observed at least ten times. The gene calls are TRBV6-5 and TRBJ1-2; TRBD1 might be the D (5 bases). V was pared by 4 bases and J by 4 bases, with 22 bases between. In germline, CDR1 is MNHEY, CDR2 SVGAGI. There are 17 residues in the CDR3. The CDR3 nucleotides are TGTGCCAGCAGTTCCCCATTAAGTGTCGGGGGGAGCTATGGCTACACCTTC. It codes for CASSSPLSVGGSYGYTF.

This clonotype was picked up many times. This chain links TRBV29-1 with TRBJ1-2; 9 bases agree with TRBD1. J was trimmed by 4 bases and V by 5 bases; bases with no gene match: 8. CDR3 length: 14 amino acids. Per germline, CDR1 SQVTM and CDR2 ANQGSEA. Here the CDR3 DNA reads TGCAGCGTTTATGTCGGGACAGGGATCTATGGCTACACCTTC. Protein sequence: CSVYVGTGIYGYTF.

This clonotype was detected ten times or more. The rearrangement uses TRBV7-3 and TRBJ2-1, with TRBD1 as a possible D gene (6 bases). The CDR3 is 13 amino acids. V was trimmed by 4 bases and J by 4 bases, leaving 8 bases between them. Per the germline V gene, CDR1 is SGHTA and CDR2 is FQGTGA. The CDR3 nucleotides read TGTGCCAGCAGCTCTGGACAGTACAATGAGCAGTTCTTC. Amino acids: CASSSGQYNEQFF.

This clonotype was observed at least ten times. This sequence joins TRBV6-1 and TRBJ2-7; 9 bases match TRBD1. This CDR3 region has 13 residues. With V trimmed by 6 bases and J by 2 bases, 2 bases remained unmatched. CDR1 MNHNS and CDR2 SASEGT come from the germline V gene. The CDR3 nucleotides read TGTGCCAGCAGGGGGACAGGGACCTACGAGCAGTACGTC. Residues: CASRGTGTYEQYV.

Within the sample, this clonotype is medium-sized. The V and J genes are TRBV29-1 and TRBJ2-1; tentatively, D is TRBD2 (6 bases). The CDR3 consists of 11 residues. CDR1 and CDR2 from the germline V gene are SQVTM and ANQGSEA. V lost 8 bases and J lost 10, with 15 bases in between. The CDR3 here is CSFALAGEQFF. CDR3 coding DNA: TGCAGCTTTGCACTCGCGGGGGAGCAGTTCTTC.

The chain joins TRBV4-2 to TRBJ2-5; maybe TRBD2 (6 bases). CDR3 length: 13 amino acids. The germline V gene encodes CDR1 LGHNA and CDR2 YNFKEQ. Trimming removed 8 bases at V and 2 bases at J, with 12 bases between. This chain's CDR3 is CASSSGEQETQYF. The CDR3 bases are TGTGCCAGCTCTTCGGGGGAGCAAGAGACCCAGTACTTC.

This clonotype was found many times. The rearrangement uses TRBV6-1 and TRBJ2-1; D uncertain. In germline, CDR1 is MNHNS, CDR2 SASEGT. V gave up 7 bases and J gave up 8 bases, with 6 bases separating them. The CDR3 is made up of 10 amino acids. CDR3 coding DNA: TGTGCCAGCATGGCCCATGAGCAGTTCTTC. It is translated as CASMAHEQFF.

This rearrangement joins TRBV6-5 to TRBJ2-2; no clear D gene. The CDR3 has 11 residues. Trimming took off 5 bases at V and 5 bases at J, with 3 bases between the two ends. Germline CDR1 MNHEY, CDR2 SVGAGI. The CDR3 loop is CASSETGELFF. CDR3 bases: TGTGCCAGCAGTGAAACCGGGGAGCTGTTTTTT.

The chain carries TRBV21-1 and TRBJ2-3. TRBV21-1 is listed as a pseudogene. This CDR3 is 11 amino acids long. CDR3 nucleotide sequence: TGTGCCAGCAGCAATTTCGATACGCAGTATTTT. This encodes CASSNFDTQYF.

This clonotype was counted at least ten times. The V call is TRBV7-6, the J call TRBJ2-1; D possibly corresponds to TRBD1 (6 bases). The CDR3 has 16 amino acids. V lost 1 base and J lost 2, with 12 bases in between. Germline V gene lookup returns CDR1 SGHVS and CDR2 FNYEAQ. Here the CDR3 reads CASSLGAGVPYNEQFF. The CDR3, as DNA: TGTGCCAGCAGCTTAGGGGCAGGGGTCCCCTACAATGAGCAGTTCTTC. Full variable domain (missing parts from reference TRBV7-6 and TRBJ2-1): GAGVSQSPRYKVTKRGQDVALRCDPISGHVSLYWYRQALGQGPEFLTYFNYEAQQDKSGLPNDRFSAERPEGSISTLTIQRTEQRDSAMYRCASSLGAGVPYNEQFFGPGTRLTVL.

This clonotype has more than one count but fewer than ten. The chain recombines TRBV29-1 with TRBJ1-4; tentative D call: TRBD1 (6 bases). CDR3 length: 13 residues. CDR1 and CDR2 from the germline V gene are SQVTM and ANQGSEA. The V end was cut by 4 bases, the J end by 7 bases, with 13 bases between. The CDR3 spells CSVALRTAEKLFF. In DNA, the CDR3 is TGCAGCGTTGCTCTAAGGACAGCTGAAAAACTGTTTTTT.

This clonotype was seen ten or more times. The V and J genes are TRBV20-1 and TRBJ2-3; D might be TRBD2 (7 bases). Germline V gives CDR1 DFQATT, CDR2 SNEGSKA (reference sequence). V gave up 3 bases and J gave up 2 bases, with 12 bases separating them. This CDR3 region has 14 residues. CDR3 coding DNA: TGCAGTGCTAGTAAGGGGGGGGACACAGATACGCAGTATTTT. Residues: CSASKGGDTDTQYF.

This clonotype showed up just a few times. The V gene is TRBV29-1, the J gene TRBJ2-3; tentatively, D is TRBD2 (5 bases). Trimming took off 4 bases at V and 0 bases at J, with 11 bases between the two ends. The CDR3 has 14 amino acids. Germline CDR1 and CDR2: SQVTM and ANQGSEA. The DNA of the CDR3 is TGCAGCGTTGTAGTAGCGTTTAGCACAGATACGCAGTATTTT. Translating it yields CSVVVAFSTDTQYF.

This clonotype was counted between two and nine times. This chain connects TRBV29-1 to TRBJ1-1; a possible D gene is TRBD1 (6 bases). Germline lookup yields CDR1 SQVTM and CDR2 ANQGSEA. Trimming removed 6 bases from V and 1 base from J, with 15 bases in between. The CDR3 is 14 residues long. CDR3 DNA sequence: TGCAGCGTACGCCCCGGGGGGCCGAACACTGAAGCTTTCTTT. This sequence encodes CSVRPGGPNTEAFF.

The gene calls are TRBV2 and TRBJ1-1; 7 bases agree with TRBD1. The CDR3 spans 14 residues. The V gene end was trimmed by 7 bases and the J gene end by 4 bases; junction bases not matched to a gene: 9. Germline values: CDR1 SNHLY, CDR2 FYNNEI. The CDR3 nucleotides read TGTGCCAGCAACAAGCAGGGGGTGGGCACTGAAGCTTTCTTT. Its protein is CASNKQGVGTEAFF.

CDR3 loop: CASSFRQSNEKLFF. Here the CDR3 DNA reads TGTGCCAGCAGTTTCAGACAGAGCAATGAAAAACTGTTTTTT. This rearrangement joins TRBV27 to TRBJ1-4, with D perhaps TRBD1 (5 bases). Trimming took 3 bases from V and 5 from J, leaving 10 bases between them. Looked up from germline, CDR1 is MNHEY and CDR2 is SMNVEV (reference sequence). This CDR3 is built from 14 residues. The variable domain in full, with the rest retrieved from reference TRBV27 and TRBJ1-4, is EAQVTQNPRYLITVTGKKLTVTCSQNMNHEYMSWYRQDPGLGLRQIYYSMNVEVTDKGDVPEGYKVSRKEKRNFPLILESPSPNQTSLYFCASSFRQSNEKLFFGSGTQLSVL.

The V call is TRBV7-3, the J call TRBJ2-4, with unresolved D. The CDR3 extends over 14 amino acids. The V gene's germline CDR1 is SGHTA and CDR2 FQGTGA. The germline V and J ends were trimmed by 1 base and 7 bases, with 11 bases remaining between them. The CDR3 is CASSLRSMGNIQYF. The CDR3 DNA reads TGTGCCAGCAGCTTAAGGTCTATGGGGAACATTCAGTACTTC.